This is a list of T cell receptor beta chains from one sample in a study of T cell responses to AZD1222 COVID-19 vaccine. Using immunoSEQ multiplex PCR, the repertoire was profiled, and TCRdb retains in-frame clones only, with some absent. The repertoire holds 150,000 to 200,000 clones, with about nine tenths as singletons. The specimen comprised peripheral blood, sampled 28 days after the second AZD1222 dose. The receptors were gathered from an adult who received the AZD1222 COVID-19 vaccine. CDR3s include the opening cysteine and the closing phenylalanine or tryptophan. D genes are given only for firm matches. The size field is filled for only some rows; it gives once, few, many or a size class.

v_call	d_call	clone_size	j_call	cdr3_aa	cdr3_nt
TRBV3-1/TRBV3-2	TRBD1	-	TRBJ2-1	CASSLQGVVYNEQFF	TGTGCCAGCAGCCTACAGGGGGTCGTCTACAATGAGCAGTTCTTC
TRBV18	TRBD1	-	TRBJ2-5	CASSPGTEETQYF	TGTGCCAGCTCACCCGGGACAGAAGAGACCCAGTACTTC
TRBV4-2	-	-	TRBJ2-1	CASSQDLRQASPYNEQFF	TGTGCCAGCAGCCAAGACCTTCGGCAGGCATCCCCCTACAATGAGCAGTTCTTC
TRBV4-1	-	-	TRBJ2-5	CASSQTGGPPETQYF	TGCGCCAGCAGCCAAACGGGGGGCCCTCCAGAGACCCAGTACTTC
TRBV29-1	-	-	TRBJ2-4	CSVVAGTSVLAKNIQYF	TGCAGCGTCGTAGCCGGGACCTCAGTTCTAGCCAAAAACATTCAGTACTTC
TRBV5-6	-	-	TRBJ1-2	CASRTRGRTYRYTF	TGTGCCAGCAGGACTCGGGGACGGACCTATCGCTACACCTTC
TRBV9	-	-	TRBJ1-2	CASSVTVSLNYGYTF	TGTGCCAGCAGCGTGACAGTTAGCCTTAACTATGGCTACACCTTC
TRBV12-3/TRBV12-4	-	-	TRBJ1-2	CASSPWGAYGYTF	TGTGCCAGCAGCCCATGGGGGGCCTATGGCTACACCTTC
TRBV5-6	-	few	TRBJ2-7	CASSVFGRGQREQYF	TGTGCCAGCAGCGTATTCGGGAGGGGGCAACGCGAGCAGTACTTC
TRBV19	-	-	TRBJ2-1	CATGRGNEQFF	TGTGCCACGGGACGGGGCAATGAGCAGTTCTTC
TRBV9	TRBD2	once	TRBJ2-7	CASSTTAGGSSYEQYF	TGTGCCAGCAGCACTACAGCGGGAGGAAGCTCCTACGAGCAGTACTTC
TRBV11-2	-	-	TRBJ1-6	CASSLEAGNSPLHF	TGTGCCAGCAGCTTAGAGGCGGGTAATTCACCCCTCCACTTT
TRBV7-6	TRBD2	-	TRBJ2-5	CASSSSGGKPPETQYF	TGTGCCAGCAGCTCCAGCGGGGGTAAACCCCCGGAGACCCAGTACTTC
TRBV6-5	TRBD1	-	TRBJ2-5	CASYRGLEETQYF	TGTGCCAGCTACAGGGGGCTTGAAGAGACCCAGTACTTC
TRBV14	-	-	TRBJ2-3	CASSQGVRSDTQYF	TGTGCCAGCAGCCAAGGGGTCCGGTCAGATACGCAGTATTTT
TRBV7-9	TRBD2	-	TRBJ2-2	CASSPVREWDGELFF	TGTGCCAGCAGCCCCGTGCGGGAGTGGGACGGGGAGCTGTTTTTT
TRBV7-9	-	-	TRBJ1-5	CASSSQGQTQHF	TGTGCCAGCAGCTCGCAGGGGCAGACCCAGCATTTT
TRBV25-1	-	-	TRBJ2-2	CASTGWVELFF	TGTGCCAGCACTGGATGGGTGGAGCTGTTTTTT
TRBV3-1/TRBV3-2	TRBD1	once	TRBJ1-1	CASSRGQGKDTEAFF	TGTGCCAGCAGCCGGGGACAGGGAAAGGACACTGAAGCTTTCTTT
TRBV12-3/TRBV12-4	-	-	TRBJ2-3	CASSRTTDTQYF	TGTGCCAGCAGTCGGACCACAGATACGCAGTATTTT
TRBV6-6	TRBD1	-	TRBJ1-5	CASRIRGQGAAQPQHF	TGTGCCAGCAGGATCAGGGGACAGGGGGCAGCCCAGCCCCAGCATTTT
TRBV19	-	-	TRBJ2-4	CASSKTEAKNIQYF	TGTGCCAGTAGTAAGACAGAAGCCAAAAACATTCAGTACTTC
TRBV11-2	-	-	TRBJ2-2	CASSLGYRDVVNTGELFF	TGTGCCAGCAGCTTGGGCTACAGGGACGTCGTGAACACCGGGGAGCTGTTTTTT
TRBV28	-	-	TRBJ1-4	CASSHSTAFFYNEKLFF	TGTGCCAGCAGCCACTCAACTGCGTTTTTTTACAATGAAAAACTGTTTTTT
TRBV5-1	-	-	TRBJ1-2	CASSLVESYGYTF	TGCGCCAGCAGCTTGGTAGAATCCTATGGCTACACCTTC
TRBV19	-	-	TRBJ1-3	CASSIGGRRLSGNTIYF	TGTGCCAGTAGTATCGGGGGACGGCGCCTCTCTGGAAACACCATATATTTT
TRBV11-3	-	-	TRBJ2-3	CASSSASSTDTQYF	TGTGCCAGCAGCTCGGCTAGCAGCACAGATACGCAGTATTTT
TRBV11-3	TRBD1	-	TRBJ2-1	CASSFRGYNEQFF	TGTGCCAGCAGCTTCAGGGGGTACAATGAGCAGTTCTTC